One and the same sample provided the 30 T cell receptor beta chains below, sequenced in a study of blood T cell repertoires in COVID-19. Sequencing was performed with immunoSEQ multiplex PCR; in TCRdb, only in-frame clones are kept and a portion is missing. The sample has over 200,000 clones, about 90% seen once. Sequencing was done on a sample of peripheral blood. The receptors come from a man in his forties with active or convalescent COVID-19.

For this clone: This sample includes further DNA sequences coding for the same CDR3. The chain has TRBV9 and TRBJ1-5, with D possibly matching TRBD1 (5 bases). V lost 3 bases and J 2 bases, leaving 12 bases between the germline ends. This CDR3 spans 15 amino acids. From germline, CDR1 is SGDLS and CDR2 YYNGEE. As DNA, the CDR3 is TGTGCCAGCAGCGCTACAGGAGGGGGCAATCAGCCCCAGCATTTT. Its translation is CASSATGGGNQPQHF. Using reference TRBV9 and TRBJ1-5 for the parts outside the CDR3, the full variable domain is DSGVTQTPKHLITATGQRVTLRCSPRSGDLSVYWYQQSLDQGLQFLIQYYNGEERAKGNILERFSAQQFPDLHSELNLSSLELGDSALYFCASSATGGGNQPQHFGDGTRLSIL.

The CDR3 DNA reads as TGTGCCTGGGCTCCTAACAGGGGGGGGTATGGCTACACCTTC. Amino acid sequence: CAWAPNRGGYGYTF. The V gene is TRBV30, the J gene TRBJ1-2, with 8 nucleotides matching TRBD1. The CDR3 has 14 amino acids. J was trimmed by 5 bases and V by 5 bases; bases with no gene match: 10. CDR1 is GTSNPN, CDR2 SVGIG, per germline (reference sequence).

The chain couples TRBV27 to TRBJ2-3; 7 nucleotides align to TRBD2. The V and J ends lost 7 bases and 3 bases, in that order; junction bases with no gene match: 10. The CDR3 consists of 15 residues. Germline V gives CDR1 MNHEY, CDR2 SMNVEV (reference sequence). CDR3 DNA sequence: TGTGCCAGCACTAAAGGACTAGTCGGGACAGATACGCAGTATTTT. It codes for CASTKGLVGTDTQYF.

The CDR3 loop is CASSREGQGALGNTIYF. The CDR3 DNA reads TGTGCCAGTAGCCGAGAGGGACAGGGGGCGCTTGGAAACACCATATATTTT. The chain has TRBV19 and TRBJ1-3, with 12 bases aligning to TRBD1. This CDR3 region has 17 residues. Germline V gene data show CDR1 as LNHDA and CDR2 as SQIVND (reference sequence). The J segment lost 3 bases and the V segment lost 6 bases, leaving 9 bases of the junction unmatched. Full variable domain (rest looked up from reference TRBV19 and TRBJ1-3): DGGITQSPKYLFRKEGQNVTLSCEQNLNHDAMYWYRQDPGQGLRLIYYSQIVNDFQKGDIAEGYSVSREKKESFPLTVTSAQKNPTAFYLCASSREGQGALGNTIYFGEGSWLTVV.

This chain connects TRBV2 to TRBJ2-7; D ambiguous. V lost 4 bases, J lost 6 bases, and 19 bases lay in between. The CDR3 consists of 15 residues. Per germline, CDR1 SNHLY and CDR2 FYNNEI. CDR3 region: CASSVVVAHASEQYF. The DNA for the CDR3 is TGTGCCAGCAGTGTTGTGGTAGCTCACGCCAGCGAGCAGTACTTC.

The chain carries TRBV5-3 and TRBJ1-4; D is possibly TRBD1 (6 bases). TRBV5-3 is noted as an ORF with a role that remains uncertain. The CDR3 runs to 16 residues. V was clipped by 0 bases and J by 3 bases, with 12 bases between them. CDR3: CARSLVTGTANEKLFF. The DNA for the CDR3 is TGTGCCAGAAGCTTGGTTACAGGGACGGCTAATGAAAAACTGTTTTTT.

This rearrangement joins TRBV7-9 to TRBJ1-4, with TRBD1 as a possible D gene (6 bases). This CDR3 spans 19 amino acids. V dropped 3 bases and J dropped 0 bases, with 20 bases sitting between them. Germline loops: CDR1 SEHNR, CDR2 FQNEAQ (reference sequence). In DNA form, the CDR3 reads TGTGCCAGCAGCTTCCCTCGGGACACCTTCATTGCAACTAATGAAAAACTGTTTTTT. Protein sequence: CASSFPRDTFIATNEKLFF. Variable domain in full (rest from reference TRBV7-9 and TRBJ1-4): DTGVSQNPRHKITKRGQNVTFRCDPISEHNRLYWYRQTLGQGPEFLTYFQNEAQLEKSRLLSDRFSAERPKGSFSTLEIQRTEQGDSAMYLCASSFPRDTFIATNEKLFFGSGTQLSVL.

This chain links TRBV7-4 with TRBJ2-7; a weak D match, TRBD2 (5 bases). The V and J ends lost 8 bases and 2 bases respectively, with 19 bases between them. The germline V gene encodes CDR1 SGHVT and CDR2 SQSDAQ. The CDR3 consists of 15 residues. In DNA form, the CDR3 reads TGTGCCAGCCTGTCGGGCGGGTTCTTCCCCTACGAGCAGTACTTC. This encodes CASLSGGFFPYEQYF.

The V call is TRBV10-1, the J call TRBJ1-6; D is possibly TRBD1 (5 bases). Germline CDR1 reads WNHNN; CDR2 reads SYGVQD (reference sequence). V was shortened by 8 bases and J by 3 bases, with 8 bases between the two germline ends. The CDR3 is 13 residues long. In DNA form, the CDR3 reads TGCGCCAGCTCCAGGGACTATAATTCACCCCTCCACTTT. This encodes CASSRDYNSPLHF.

This clone was seen a few times. This chain uses TRBV4-2 with TRBJ1-6; D is ambiguous. Trimming took off 5 bases at V and 6 bases at J, with 11 bases between the two ends. The CDR3 is 14 amino acids. The germline V gene has CDR1 LGHNA and CDR2 YNFKEQ. The CDR3 nucleotides are TGTGCCAGCAGCTTGGGCAGTACTAATTCACCCCTCCACTTT. Protein: CASSLGSTNSPLHF.

This clone is a singleton in its sample. This chain joins TRBV15 and TRBJ2-5; possible D gene TRBD1, 8 bases. CDR3 size: 14 residues. V was clipped by 3 bases and J by 4 bases, with 12 bases between them. CDR1 LNHNV and CDR2 YYDKDF come from the germline V gene (reference sequence). In nucleotides, the CDR3 is TGTGCCACCAGCAGGGGGGGGACAGGAGAGACCCAGTACTTC. Encoded protein: CATSRGGTGETQYF.

CDR3: CASSLTEANYGYTF. Written as DNA, the CDR3 is TGTGCCAGCAGTTTAACTGAAGCTAACTATGGCTACACCTTC. This chain uses TRBV27 with TRBJ1-2; D uncertain. The CDR3 totals 14 residues. The germline V gene encodes CDR1 MNHEY and CDR2 SMNVEV (reference sequence). Trimming stripped 2 bases from V and 0 bases from J, with 7 bases between.

V and J are TRBV2 and TRBJ2-3; D not resolved. The CDR3 is made up of 12 amino acids. Trimming left V 5 bases short and J 4 bases short, with 7 bases between. Germline lookup yields CDR1 SNHLY and CDR2 FYNNEI. Here the CDR3 reads CASSSGSDTQYF. Written as DNA, the CDR3 is TGTGCCAGCAGTTCCGGGTCAGATACGCAGTATTTT.

This chain joins TRBV9 and TRBJ1-6; D unclear. The germline V gene has CDR1 SGDLS and CDR2 YYNGEE. The ends were cut back, 1 base at V and 7 bases at J, with 12 bases in the middle. The CDR3 is 15 amino acids. The DNA for the CDR3 is TGTGCCAGCAGCGTACTTGGGAGCCGGAATTCACCCCTCCACTTT. Its translation: CASSVLGSRNSPLHF.

The chain has TRBV7-2 and TRBJ2-3; 11 bases align to TRBD1. The CDR3 contains 15 residues. CDR1 and CDR2 from the germline V gene are SGHTA and FQGNSA. Trimming at V came to 3 bases and at J to 2 bases, leaving 1 base not matched to a gene. Written as DNA, the CDR3 is TGTGCCAGCAGCTTGGACAGGGGGCCCACAGATACGCAGTATTTT. Amino acids: CASSLDRGPTDTQYF.

With respect to this clone: Other DNA sequences in this specimen translate into the identical CDR3. The chain uses TRBV18 and TRBJ2-3; 10 bases align to TRBD1. The germline V gene encodes CDR1 KGHSH and CDR2 LQKENI. The CDR3 totals 15 residues. The J segment lost 0 bases and the V segment lost 3 bases, leaving 0 bases of the junction unmatched. The CDR3 region has the DNA TGTGCCAGCTCACCGACAGGGGGCAGCACAGATACGCAGTATTTT. Its protein product is CASSPTGGSTDTQYF.

This clone has a single count. The chain uses TRBV10-3 and TRBJ1-1; D perhaps matches TRBD1 (6 bases). The CDR3 is 15 residues long. Germline V gives CDR1 ENHRY, CDR2 SYGVKD. V lost 0 bases, J lost 6 bases, and 14 bases lay in between. Written as DNA, the CDR3 is TGTGCCATCAGTGAGTCGGGGGGGCCCTGGCCTGAAGCTTTCTTT. This codes for CAISESGGPWPEAFF.

The J gene is TRBJ1-2, the V gene TRBV6-2 or TRBV6-3; 9 bases line up with TRBD1. The CDR3 has 16 amino acids. Trimming cost V 2 bases and J 2 bases; bases outside gene matches: 6. Looked up from germline, CDR1 is MNHEY and CDR2 is SVGEGT. Here the CDR3 DNA reads TGTGCCAGCAGTTACGTCGGGGACAGGGCCAACTATGGCTACACCTTC. This codes for CASSYVGDRANYGYTF.

This clone showed up just once. V gene TRBV10-1 combines with J gene TRBJ2-2, with D perhaps matching TRBD2 (7 bases). Trimming cost V 0 bases and J 0 bases, with 8 bases left between them. Germline V gene lookup returns CDR1 WNHNN and CDR2 SYGVQD (reference sequence). This CDR3 is 16 amino acids long. The CDR3: CASSESGGPNTGELFF. The CDR3 DNA sequence: TGCGCCAGCAGTGAGTCCGGGGGGCCGAACACCGGGGAGCTGTTTTTT.

V and J are TRBV25-1 and TRBJ2-7, with TRBD1 matching over 7 bases. Germline-derived CDR1 and CDR2 are MGHDK and SYGVNS. This CDR3 is built from 15 residues. The J segment lost 0 bases and the V segment lost 2 bases, leaving 4 bases of the junction unmatched. CDR3 in DNA: TGTGCCAGCAGTGAAGGGGGACAGAACTCCTACGAGCAGTACTTC. This gives the protein CASSEGGQNSYEQYF.

This chain connects TRBV27 to TRBJ1-1; D remains unclear. CDR3 length: 20 residues. V shed 0 bases and J shed 3 bases, with 26 bases lying between them. Germline loops: CDR1 MNHEY, CDR2 SMNVEV (reference sequence). CDR3 DNA: TGTGCCAGCAGTTTATCTACTTACTCGGCTCCGGGGTCCCCTGACACTGAAGCTTTCTTT. It is translated as CASSLSTYSAPGSPDTEAFF.

The chain links TRBV6-5 to TRBJ2-7; weak D call: TRBD1 (5 bases). The CDR3 runs 15 residues. Germline CDR1 MNHEY, CDR2 SVGAGI. Trimming removed 8 bases at V and 2 bases at J, with 19 bases between. As DNA, the CDR3 is TGTGCCAGCCGCTCGGAACCGACAGCGACCTACGAGCAGTACTTC. Residues: CASRSEPTATYEQYF.

There are a few counts of this clone. This chain joins TRBV9 and TRBJ2-1, with D unclear. V dropped 0 bases and J dropped 9 bases, with 4 bases sitting between them. Germline values: CDR1 SGDLS, CDR2 YYNGEE. The CDR3 loop spans 11 amino acids. CDR3 residues: CASSVASEQFF. The CDR3 coding sequence is TGTGCCAGCAGCGTAGCCTCTGAGCAGTTCTTC.

Written as DNA, the CDR3 is TGTGCCAGCGTCACGGGGGGGATAGATGGCTACACCTTC. Translating gives CASVTGGIDGYTF. The rearrangement links TRBV18 to TRBJ1-2; the D gene is possibly TRBD1 (5 bases). The germline V and J ends were trimmed by 8 bases and 6 bases, with 16 bases remaining between them. The germline gives CDR1 KGHSH, CDR2 LQKENI. The CDR3 contains 13 residues.

This clone was seen once. Here the CDR3 reads CASSSGQGAPNTQYF. The CDR3 coding sequence is TGTGCCAGCAGCTCGGGACAGGGGGCGCCGAATACGCAGTATTTT. The chain links TRBV7-2 to TRBJ2-3; 12 bases line up with TRBD1. The V gene end was trimmed by 4 bases and the J gene end by 7 bases; junction bases not matched to a gene: 6. There are 15 residues in the CDR3. Germline V gene data show CDR1 as SGHTA and CDR2 as FQGNSA.

This clone was seen just once. The gene calls are TRBV6-5 and TRBJ2-3; TRBD2 is a possible D gene (5 bases). CDR3 length: 11 residues. CDR1 is MNHEY, CDR2 SVGAGI, per germline. V gave up 4 bases and J gave up 6 bases, with 5 bases separating them. For the CDR3, the DNA is TGTGCCAGCAGTTCGGGGGATACGCAGTATTTT. Translation gives CASSSGDTQYF.

The rearrangement links TRBV9 to TRBJ2-3; TRBD2 agrees at 8 bases. The germline gives CDR1 SGDLS, CDR2 YYNGEE. J was trimmed by 1 base and V by 3 bases; bases with no gene match: 4. There are 15 residues in the CDR3. CDR3 sequence: CASSAGGTRTDTQYF. CDR3 in DNA: TGTGCCAGCAGCGCGGGGGGGACGCGCACAGATACGCAGTATTTT.

The gene calls are TRBV24-1 and TRBJ1-2; D is possibly TRBD1 (5 bases). V shed 11 bases and J shed 8 bases, with 26 bases lying between them. This CDR3 comprises 15 residues. The germline CDR1 and CDR2 sequences are KGHDR and SFDVKD. Here the CDR3 reads CASQPYSGFSGGYTF. The CDR3 DNA sequence: TGTGCCAGCCAACCCTATTCAGGGTTCTCTGGAGGCTACACCTTC.

This clone was seen a handful of times. The chain joins TRBV18 to TRBJ1-1, with a tentative D call TRBD1 (5 bases). Per germline, CDR1 KGHSH and CDR2 LQKENI. V gave up 4 bases and J gave up 2 bases, with 17 bases separating them. The CDR3 length is 16 residues. CDR3 sequence reads: CASSRRPPGQNTEAFF. The CDR3 DNA reads as TGTGCCAGCTCACGTAGACCCCCAGGGCAAAACACTGAAGCTTTCTTT.

The chain joins TRBV11-3 to TRBJ2-2; the match to TRBD1 covers 7 bases. Germline trimming cut 5 bases from V and 2 bases from J; bases unmatched to any gene: 11. From germline, CDR1 is SGHNT and CDR2 YENEEA. CDR3 length equals 17 residues. The DNA of the CDR3 is TGTGCCAGCAGCCCAGAGACAGGGATACTAAACACCGGGGAGCTGTTTTTT. This codes for CASSPETGILNTGELFF.